The 9 T cell receptor beta chains reported below all come from one sample, sequenced in a study of CD8+ T cells in alopecia areata. After isolation, RNA underwent reverse transcription to generate cDNA as the sequencing template. The table came from immunoSEQ multiplex PCR; TCRdb's copy has only in-frame clones and leaves some out. The sample includes 150,000 to 200,000 clones, about 60% of them seen just once. Specified treatment: oral pan-JAK inhibitor, 5-10 mg twice daily. The sequencing used CD4+ T cells sorted from blood, collected at week 24, from a patient treated with tofacitinib. The receptors were gathered from a human donor with alopecia areata.

This clone was picked up a small number of times. The CDR3 coding sequence is TGTGCCAGCAGCGGCACAGGTGGCAATCAGCCCCAGCATTTT. Protein sequence: CASSGTGGNQPQHF. This chain connects TRBV7-2 to TRBJ1-5, with D perhaps TRBD1 (5 bases). The CDR3 contains 14 residues. Trimming took off 5 bases at V and 2 bases at J, with 10 bases between the two ends. Germline assignment: CDR1 SGHTA and CDR2 FQGNSA.

This rearrangement joins TRBV29-1 to TRBJ2-7, with D hard to call. With 5 bases removed from V and 3 bases from J, the gap between germline ends came to 14 bases. Germline assignment: CDR1 SQVTM and CDR2 ANQGSEA. CDR3 length equals 13 residues. This chain's CDR3 is CSVSQAGSYEQYF. In DNA form, the CDR3 reads TGCAGCGTTAGTCAGGCAGGAAGCTACGAGCAGTACTTC.

The chain combines TRBV4-1 with TRBJ1-2; D gene ambiguous. Trimming cost V 4 bases and J 4 bases, with 25 bases left between them. CDR3 size: 18 residues. Germline V gene sequence: CDR1 MGHRA, CDR2 YSYEKL. CDR3 bases: TGCGCCAGCAGCCCTATAGGCCCTTCGGCCCTGGGAGGCTATGGCTACACCTTC. Translated, it gives CASSPIGPSALGGYGYTF.

J is TRBJ1-5 and V is TRBV30; tentative D call: TRBD1 (6 bases). In germline, CDR1 is GTSNPN, CDR2 SVGIG (reference sequence). There are 17 residues in the CDR3. V shed 0 bases and J shed 1 base, with 16 bases lying between them. This chain's CDR3 is CAWSVGVWGLSNQPQHF. In nucleotides, the CDR3 is TGTGCCTGGAGTGTTGGGGTGTGGGGGCTAAGCAATCAGCCCCAGCATTTT. Variable domain in full (rest from reference TRBV30 and TRBJ1-5): SQTIHQWPATLVQPVGSPLSLECTVEGTSNPNLYWYRQAAGRGLQLLFYSVGIGQISSEVPQNLSASRPQDRQFILSSKKLLLSDSGFYLCAWSVGVWGLSNQPQHFGDGTRLSIL.

The chain is built from TRBV4-2 and TRBJ2-1; 9 bases are a match to TRBD2. V gave up 2 bases and J gave up 7 bases; unmatched junction bases: 6. Germline V gene data show CDR1 as LGHNA and CDR2 as YNFKEQ. This CDR3 has 15 residues. CDR3 in DNA: TGTGCCAGCAGCCAAACCGCTAGCGGGGCAAATGAGCAGTTCTTC. Translated: CASSQTASGANEQFF.

The chain is built from TRBV10-3 and TRBJ2-3; D gene ambiguous. This CDR3 is built from 15 residues. Germline values: CDR1 ENHRY, CDR2 SYGVKD. V gave up 0 bases and J gave up 2 bases, with 9 bases separating them. CDR3 coding DNA: TGTGCCATCAGTGAGTCGAGCCACACCACAGATACGCAGTATTTT. This translates into CAISESSHTTDTQYF.

The rearrangement links TRBV5-1 to TRBJ1-5; 8 bases fit TRBD1. J was trimmed by 2 bases and V by 4 bases; bases with no gene match: 5. The CDR3 totals 15 residues. Per the germline V gene, CDR1 is SGHRS and CDR2 is YFSETQ. The CDR3 nucleotides are TGCGCCAGCAGCGACGGACAGGGAGGCAATCAGCCCCAGCATTTT. It yields the protein CASSDGQGGNQPQHF.

This chain joins TRBV29-1 and TRBJ1-6; D is perhaps TRBD1 (6 bases). The germline gives CDR1 SQVTM, CDR2 ANQGSEA. The V gene lost 6 bases and the J gene lost 9 bases, with 15 bases spanning the gap. This CDR3 contains 13 residues. In DNA form, the CDR3 reads TGCAGCGTGGATAAGGGGGATGGTTCACCCCTCCACTTT. It codes for CSVDKGDGSPLHF.

The V call is TRBV5-1, the J call TRBJ2-1, with TRBD1 matching over 8 bases. The CDR3 consists of 14 residues. Germline V CDR1 and CDR2: SGHRS, YFSETQ. Trimming at V came to 1 base and at J to 10 bases, leaving 7 bases not matched to a gene. For the CDR3, the DNA is TGCGCCAGCAGCTTGTCAGGGGGCAGGCCCGAGCAGTTCTTC. Translated: CASSLSGGRPEQFF.